This T cell receptor beta chain was captured by sequencing in a study of blood T cell repertoires in COVID-19. Study summary: Samples came from the United States, Italy and Spain, spanning acute and convalescent COVID-19. T cells, B-cell-depleted T cells, or PBMCs supplied cDNA or gDNA.

The authors' processing: For nucleated cells, counts were estimated from reference gene primer amplification. Measured with immunoSEQ multiplex PCR; TCRdb has only the in-frame clones, and not every one. V and J calls and clone size are those listed in that table; D and trimming were worked out from the DNA. The sample includes hundreds of thousands of clones, around nine tenths of them seen just once. Trimming stripped 4 bases from V and 2 bases from J, with 13 bases between. This CDR3 comprises 15 residues. The germline gives CDR1 MNHEY, CDR2 SMNVEV (reference sequence). The chain joins TRBV27 to TRBJ2-3; D might be TRBD2 (6 bases). Specimen: peripheral blood. The receptor was derived from an older woman who had recovered from COVID-19. The CDR3 spells CASSWQRAVTDTQYF. In nucleotides, the CDR3 is TGTGCCAGCAGTTGGCAGCGGGCGGTCACAGATACGCAGTATTTT.